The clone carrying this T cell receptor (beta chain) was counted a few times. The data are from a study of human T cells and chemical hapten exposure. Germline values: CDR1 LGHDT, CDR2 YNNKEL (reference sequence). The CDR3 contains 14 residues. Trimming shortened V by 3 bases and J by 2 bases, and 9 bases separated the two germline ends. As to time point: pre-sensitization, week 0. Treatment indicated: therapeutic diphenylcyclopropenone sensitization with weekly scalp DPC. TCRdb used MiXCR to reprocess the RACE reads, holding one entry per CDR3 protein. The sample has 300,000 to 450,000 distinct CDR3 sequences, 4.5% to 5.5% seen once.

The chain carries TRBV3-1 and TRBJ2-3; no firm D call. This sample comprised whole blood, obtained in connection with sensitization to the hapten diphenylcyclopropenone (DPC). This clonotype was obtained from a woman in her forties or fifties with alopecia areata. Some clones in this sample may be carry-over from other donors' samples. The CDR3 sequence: CASSHLGITDTQYF. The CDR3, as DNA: TGTGCCAGCAGCCACCTGGGAATCACAGATACGCAGTATTTT.